What follows describes a single T cell receptor beta chain. TCRdb keeps only in-frame clones here, not all; method: immunoSEQ multiplex PCR. The sample holds about 35,000 clones, 79% seen once. These data are taken from a study of OX40 agonist ivuxolimab in advanced cancers. Whole-study context: Age averaged about 66 years (range roughly 23 to 90), and just over 80% were male.

V was clipped by 7 bases and J by 1 base; unmatched bases: 2. Germline CDR1 and CDR2: SGHDT and YYEEEE. This CDR3 has 12 residues. Sequenced material: CD4+ or CD8+ T cells sorted from blood, taken in a trial of the OX40 agonist ivuxolimab. This chain connects TRBV5-6 to TRBJ2-7, with 7 nucleotides matching TRBD2. The sequence was collected from an adult with an advanced solid tumor such as melanoma, head and neck, liver or kidney cancer. The CDR3 DNA sequence: TGTGCCAGCGGGCGGGGGTCCTACGAGCAGTACTTC. It yields the protein CASGRGSYEQYF.